Sequencing of this T cell receptor (beta chain) was carried out in a study of T-cell reconstitution after alpha-beta-depleted transplantation in children. This clonotype was seen many times. The authors prepared the TCRbeta library with unique molecular identifiers. TCRdb called the PCR reads again in MiXCR, with one record for every CDR3 protein. The sample yields more than 60,000 distinct CDR3 sequences, 7% to 8% seen once. V lost 6 bases and J lost 2; bases outside the gene matches: 10. Germline lookup yields CDR1 LGHDT and CDR2 YNNKEL (reference sequence). The CDR3 length is 16 residues. The sequence was collected from a human donor who donated a stem cell graft to a child with acute lymphoblastic leukemia. The chain recombines TRBV3-1 with TRBJ2-7; 10 bases fit TRBD2. This sample comprised PBMCs from the stem cell graft donor, obtained from the stem cell graft. The CDR3 here is CASSLLAGARTYEQYF. The CDR3 DNA sequence: TGTGCCAGCAGTCTGCTAGCGGGGGCCAGGACCTACGAGCAGTACTTC.